This TCR beta chain was captured by sequencing in a study of blood T cells in healthy people across ages. Study-wide context: Template switching captured about one barcoded beta molecule per two T cells.

With regard to this clonotype: Its antigen is not known.

A second PCR, run for roughly 7 to 12 cycles, used a sample-barcoded 5' primer plus a J-beta primer mix. MiXCR, applied by TCRdb to the 5' RACE reads, yields one record per CDR3 protein. The profile shows 1.5 million to 2 million distinct CDR3 sequences, 30% to 35% of them singletons. The authors extracted at least 6 micrograms of total RNA per sample. The CDR3 contains 16 residues. V trimming: 4 bases; J trimming: 2 bases; junction bases outside the gene matches: 4. Germline V lookup: CDR1 SEHNR, CDR2 FQNEAQ (reference sequence). Notes on the study in general: Versus aged donors, long-lived donors had higher diversity and more naive CD4+ cells.

The origin of this receptor is a woman between 25 and 40 years old in good health. The rearrangement links TRBV7-9 to TRBJ2-1; 11 nucleotides line up with TRBD2. The source material was blood. CDR3 bases: TGTGCCAGCAGCTCCCCTAGCGGGGGGCCCTACAATGAGCAGTTCTTC. Amino acid sequence: CASSSPSGGPYNEQFF.